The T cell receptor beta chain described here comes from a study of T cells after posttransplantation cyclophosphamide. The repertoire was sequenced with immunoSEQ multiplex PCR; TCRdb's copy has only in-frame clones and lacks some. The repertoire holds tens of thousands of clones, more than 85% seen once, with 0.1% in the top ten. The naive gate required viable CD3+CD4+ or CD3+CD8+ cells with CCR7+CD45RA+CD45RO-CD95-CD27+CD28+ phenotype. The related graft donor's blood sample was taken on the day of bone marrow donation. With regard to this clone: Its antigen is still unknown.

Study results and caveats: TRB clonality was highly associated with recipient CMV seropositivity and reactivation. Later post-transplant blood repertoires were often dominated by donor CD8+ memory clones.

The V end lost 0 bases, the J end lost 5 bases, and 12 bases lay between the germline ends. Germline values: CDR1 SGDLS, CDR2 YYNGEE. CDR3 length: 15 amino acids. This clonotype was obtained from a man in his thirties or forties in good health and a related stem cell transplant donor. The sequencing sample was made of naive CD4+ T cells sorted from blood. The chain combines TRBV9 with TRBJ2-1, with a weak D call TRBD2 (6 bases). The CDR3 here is CASSVASGLNNEQFF. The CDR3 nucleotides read TGTGCCAGCAGCGTAGCAAGCGGGCTAAACAATGAGCAGTTCTTC.